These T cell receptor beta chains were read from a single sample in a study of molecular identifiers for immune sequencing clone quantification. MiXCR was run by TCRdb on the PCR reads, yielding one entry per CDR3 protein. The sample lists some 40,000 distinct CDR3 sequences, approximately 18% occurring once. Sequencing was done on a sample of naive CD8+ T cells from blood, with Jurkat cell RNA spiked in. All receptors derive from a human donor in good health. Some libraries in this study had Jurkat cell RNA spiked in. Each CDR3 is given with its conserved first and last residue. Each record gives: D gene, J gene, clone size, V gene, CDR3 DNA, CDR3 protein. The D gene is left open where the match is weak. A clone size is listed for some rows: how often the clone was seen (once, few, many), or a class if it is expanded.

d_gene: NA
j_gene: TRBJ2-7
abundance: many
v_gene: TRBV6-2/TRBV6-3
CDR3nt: TGTGCCAGCAGTTCTGGCAGCCCGATCGACGAGCAGTACTTC
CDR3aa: CASSSGSPIDEQYF

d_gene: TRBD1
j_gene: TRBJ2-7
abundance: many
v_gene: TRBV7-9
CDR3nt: TGTGCCAGCAGCACAACTAGGACAGGGGGGGTCTACGAGCAGTACTTC
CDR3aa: CASSTTRTGGVYEQYF

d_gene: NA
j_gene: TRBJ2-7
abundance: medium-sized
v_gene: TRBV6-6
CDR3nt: TGTGCCAGCAGTTACCGGACGGCCTACGAGCAGTACTTC
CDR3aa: CASSYRTAYEQYF

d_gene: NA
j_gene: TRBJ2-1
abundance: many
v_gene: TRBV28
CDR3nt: TGTGCCAGCAGTTTAATGGAGAATGAGCAGTTCTTC
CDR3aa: CASSLMENEQFF

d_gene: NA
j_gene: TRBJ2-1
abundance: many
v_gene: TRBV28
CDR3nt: TGTGCCAGCAGCTTTCACCGGGACTCGGGGTGGCATGAGCAGTTCTTC
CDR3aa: CASSFHRDSGWHEQFF

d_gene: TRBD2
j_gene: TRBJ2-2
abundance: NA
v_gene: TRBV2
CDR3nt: TGTGCCAGCACGGGACTAGCGGGAGTGGCCACCGGGGAGCTGTTTTTT
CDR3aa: CASTGLAGVATGELFF

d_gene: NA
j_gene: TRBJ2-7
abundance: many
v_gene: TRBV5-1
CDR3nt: TGCGCCAGCAGGGACAGCTCATCCTACGAGCAGTACTTC
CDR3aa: CASRDSSSYEQYF

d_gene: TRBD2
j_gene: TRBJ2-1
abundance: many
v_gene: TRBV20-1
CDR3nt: TGCAGTGGTAAACTAGCGGGGTCCTACAATGAGCAGTTCTTC
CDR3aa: CSGKLAGSYNEQFF

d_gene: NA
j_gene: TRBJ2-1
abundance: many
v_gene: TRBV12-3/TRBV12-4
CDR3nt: TGTGCCAGCAGCCAAGGACGCAATGAGCAGTTCTTC
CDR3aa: CASSQGRNEQFF

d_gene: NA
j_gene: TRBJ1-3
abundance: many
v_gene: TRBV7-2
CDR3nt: TGTGCCAGCAGCTCCCGCTTCGGGCCTTCGGCCTGGGACACCATATATTTT
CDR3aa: CASSSRFGPSAWDTIYF

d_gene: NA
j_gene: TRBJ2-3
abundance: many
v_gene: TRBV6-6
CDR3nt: TGTGCCAGCAGTTACCGGGCCCACGGTACAGATACGCAGTATTTT
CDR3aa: CASSYRAHGTDTQYF

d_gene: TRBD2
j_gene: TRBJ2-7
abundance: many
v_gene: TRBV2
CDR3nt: TGTGCCAGCAGCGAGACTAGCGGGATGTACGAGCAGTACTTC
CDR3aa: CASSETSGMYEQYF

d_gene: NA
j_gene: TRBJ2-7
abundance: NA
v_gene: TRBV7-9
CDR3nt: TGTGCCAGCAGCCAACAAAACACCTACGAGCAGTACTTC
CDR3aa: CASSQQNTYEQYF

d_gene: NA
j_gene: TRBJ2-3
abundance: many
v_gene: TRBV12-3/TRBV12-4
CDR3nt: TGTGCCAGCAGTTTAGTTGCGACTAGCACAGATACGCAGTATTTT
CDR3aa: CASSLVATSTDTQYF

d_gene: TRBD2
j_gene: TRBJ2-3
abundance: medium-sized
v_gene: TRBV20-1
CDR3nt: TGCAGTGCTAGAGATCTCGCTAGCGGGATCTCTAGCACAGATACGCAGTATTTT
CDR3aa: CSARDLASGISSTDTQYF

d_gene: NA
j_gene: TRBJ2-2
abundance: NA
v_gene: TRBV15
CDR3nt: TGTGTCACCAGCAGCTCCGGGACTGCGAACACCGGGGAGCTGTTTTTT
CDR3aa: CVTSSSGTANTGELFF

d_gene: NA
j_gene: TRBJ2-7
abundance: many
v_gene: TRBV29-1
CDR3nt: TGCAGCGTTGTACAGGGCTACGAGCAGTACTTC
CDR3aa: CSVVQGYEQYF

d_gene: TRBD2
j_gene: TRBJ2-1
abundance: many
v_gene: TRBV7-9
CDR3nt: TGTGCCAGCAGCCCTAGCGGGAGTGGGGATGAGCAGTTCTTC
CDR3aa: CASSPSGSGDEQFF

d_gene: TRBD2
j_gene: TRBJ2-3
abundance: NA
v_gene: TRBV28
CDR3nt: TGTACCAGCAGTACCCGGGACTATAACCCAGATACGCAGTATTTT
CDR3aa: CTSSTRDYNPDTQYF

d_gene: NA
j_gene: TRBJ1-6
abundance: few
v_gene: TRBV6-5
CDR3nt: TGTGCCAGCAGTTACTCGTCGGCGTCACCCCTCCACTTT
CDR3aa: CASSYSSASPLHF

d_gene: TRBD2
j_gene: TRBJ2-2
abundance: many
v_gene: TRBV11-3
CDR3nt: TGTGCCAGCAGCCCCCGGACTAGGAACACCGGGGAGCTGTTTTTT
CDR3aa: CASSPRTRNTGELFF

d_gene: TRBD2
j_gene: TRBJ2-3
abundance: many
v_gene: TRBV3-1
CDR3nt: TGTGCCAGCAGCCAAGATGACCTAGCGGGAGGGAGGGTAGATACGCAGTATTTT
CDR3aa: CASSQDDLAGGRVDTQYF